Detailed here is one TCR beta chain. Its matching antigen is unknown. This CDR3 is 14 amino acids long. Trimming at V came to 6 bases and at J to 7 bases, leaving 9 bases not matched to a gene. Germline-derived CDR1 and CDR2 are SGHAT and FQNNGV. These data are taken from a study of lymphopenia after photon versus proton radiotherapy. The table came from immunoSEQ multiplex PCR; TCRdb's copy has only in-frame clones and leaves some out. Of 75,000 or so clones detected, around 82% appear once; the ten largest clones hold about 1.3%. Study-level results: After lymphocyte nadir, photon-treated repertoires showed oligoclonal expansion, especially CD8+ Temra. Only patients who died were analyzed for survival; proton advantage is unproven. Proton therapy kept repertoires fairly stable, unlike photons, which gained effector/memory cells.

The chain uses TRBV11-2 and TRBJ1-1; 9 nucleotides align to TRBD1. The sequence was obtained from a man aged 60-69 years with pancreatic cancer. Sample: peripheral blood, taken from a patient treated with proton-based radiotherapy. The CDR3 loop is CASRHKQGASEAFF. Written as DNA, the CDR3 is TGTGCCAGCAGACACAAACAGGGGGCTAGTGAAGCTTTCTTT.